This TCR beta chain was sequenced during a study of blood T cell repertoires in COVID-19. This CDR3 is 9 amino acids long. Germline V gives CDR1 DFQATT, CDR2 SNEGSKA (reference sequence). Trimming took 7 bases from V and 10 from J, leaving 9 bases between them. Data came from immunoSEQ multiplex PCR; TCRdb stores just in-frame clones and leaves some out. The repertoire holds hundreds of thousands of clones, around 88% seen once, with roughly 13% in the top ten. The rearrangement uses TRBV20-1 and TRBJ2-3; D is unresolved. The specimen was peripheral blood. The source is a woman between 45 and 65 years old with COVID-19, enrolled during active disease. CDR3 in amino acids: CSGAPAQYF. CDR3 coding DNA: TGCAGTGGGGCCCCCGCGCAGTATTTT.